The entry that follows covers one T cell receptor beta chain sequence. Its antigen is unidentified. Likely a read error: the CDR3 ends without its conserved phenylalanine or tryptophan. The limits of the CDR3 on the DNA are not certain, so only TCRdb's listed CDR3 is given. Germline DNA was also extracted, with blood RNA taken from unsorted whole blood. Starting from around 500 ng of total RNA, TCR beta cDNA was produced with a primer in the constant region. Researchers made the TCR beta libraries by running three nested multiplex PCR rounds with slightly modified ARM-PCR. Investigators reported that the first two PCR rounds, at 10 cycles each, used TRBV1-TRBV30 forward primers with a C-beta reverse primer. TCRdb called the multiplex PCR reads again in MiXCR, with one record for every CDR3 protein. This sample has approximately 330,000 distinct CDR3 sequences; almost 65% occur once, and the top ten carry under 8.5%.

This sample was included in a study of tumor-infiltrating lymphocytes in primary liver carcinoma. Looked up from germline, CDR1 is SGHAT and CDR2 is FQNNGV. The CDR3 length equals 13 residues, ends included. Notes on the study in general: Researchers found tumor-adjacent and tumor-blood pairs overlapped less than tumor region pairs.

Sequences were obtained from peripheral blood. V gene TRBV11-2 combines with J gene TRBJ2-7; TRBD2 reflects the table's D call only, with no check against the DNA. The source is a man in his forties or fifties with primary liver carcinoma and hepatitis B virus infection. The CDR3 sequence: CASSFSSGYQQYI.